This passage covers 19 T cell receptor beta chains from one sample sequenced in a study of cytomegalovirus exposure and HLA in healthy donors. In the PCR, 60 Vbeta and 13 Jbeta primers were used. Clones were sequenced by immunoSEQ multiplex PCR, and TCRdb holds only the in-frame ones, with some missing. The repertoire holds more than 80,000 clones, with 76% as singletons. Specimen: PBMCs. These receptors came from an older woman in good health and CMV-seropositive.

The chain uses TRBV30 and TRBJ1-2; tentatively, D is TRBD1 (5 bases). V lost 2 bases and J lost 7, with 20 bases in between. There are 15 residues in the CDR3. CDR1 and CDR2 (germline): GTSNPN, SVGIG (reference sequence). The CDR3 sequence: CAWSQWPGDRGGYTF. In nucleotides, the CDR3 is TGTGCCTGGAGTCAATGGCCGGGGGATCGGGGTGGCTACACCTTC.

The CDR3 sequence is CASSYPTSGRAYEQYF. Here the CDR3 DNA reads TGTGCCAGCAGTTACCCCACTAGCGGGAGGGCCTACGAGCAGTACTTC. The genes are TRBV6-6 and TRBJ2-7, with TRBD2 identical over 13 bases. CDR3 size: 16 residues. The germline V gene has CDR1 MNHNY and CDR2 SVGAGI (reference sequence). V trimming: 2 bases; J trimming: 2 bases; junction bases outside the gene matches: 3.

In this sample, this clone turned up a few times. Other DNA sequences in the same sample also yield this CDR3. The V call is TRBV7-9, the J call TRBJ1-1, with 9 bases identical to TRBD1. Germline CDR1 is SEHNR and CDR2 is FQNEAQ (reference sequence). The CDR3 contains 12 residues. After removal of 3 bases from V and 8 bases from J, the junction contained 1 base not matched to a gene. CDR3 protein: CASSFGQGEAFF. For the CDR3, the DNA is TGTGCCAGCAGCTTTGGACAGGGGGAAGCTTTCTTT.

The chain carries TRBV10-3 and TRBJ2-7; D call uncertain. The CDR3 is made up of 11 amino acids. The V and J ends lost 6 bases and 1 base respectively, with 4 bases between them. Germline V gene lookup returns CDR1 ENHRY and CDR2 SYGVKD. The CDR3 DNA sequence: TGTGCCATCAGCGGGTCCTACGAGCAGTACTTC. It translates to CAISGSYEQYF.

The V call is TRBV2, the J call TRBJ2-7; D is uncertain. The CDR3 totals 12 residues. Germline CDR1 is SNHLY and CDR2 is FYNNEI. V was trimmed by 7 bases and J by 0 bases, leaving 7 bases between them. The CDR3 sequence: CASTGPSYEQYF. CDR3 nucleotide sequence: TGTGCCAGCACTGGCCCCTCCTACGAGCAGTACTTC.

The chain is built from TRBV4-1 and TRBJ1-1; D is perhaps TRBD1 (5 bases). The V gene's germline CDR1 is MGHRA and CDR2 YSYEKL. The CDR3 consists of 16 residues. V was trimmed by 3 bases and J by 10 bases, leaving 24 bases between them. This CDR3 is CASSQSGGGSRLGAFF. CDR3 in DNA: TGCGCCAGCAGCCAGAGTGGCGGGGGAAGTAGACTGGGAGCTTTCTTT.

The CDR3 DNA reads as TGTGCCAGCAGGACAGGGCTCGGTGACACCGGGGAGCTGTTTTTT. Translated, it gives CASRTGLGDTGELFF. This chain links TRBV2 with TRBJ2-2; 7 nucleotides align to TRBD1. CDR3 length: 15 residues. The germline V gene encodes CDR1 SNHLY and CDR2 FYNNEI. Unmatched junction bases numbered 7, after V lost 6 bases and J lost 3 bases.

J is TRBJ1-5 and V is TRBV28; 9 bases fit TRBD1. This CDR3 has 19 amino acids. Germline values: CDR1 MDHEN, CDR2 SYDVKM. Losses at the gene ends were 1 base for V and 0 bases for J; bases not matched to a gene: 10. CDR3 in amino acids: CASSLFLGGTGNSNQPQHF. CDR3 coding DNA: TGTGCCAGCAGTTTATTTCTGGGAGGGACAGGGAATAGCAATCAGCCCCAGCATTTT.

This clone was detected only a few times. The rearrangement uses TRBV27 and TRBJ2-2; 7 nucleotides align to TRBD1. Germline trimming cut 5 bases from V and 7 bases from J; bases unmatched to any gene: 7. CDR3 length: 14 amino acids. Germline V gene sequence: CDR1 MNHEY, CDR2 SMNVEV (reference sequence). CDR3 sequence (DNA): TGTGCCAGCAGTACTTCCCGACAGGGCGGGGAGCTGTTTTTT. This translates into CASSTSRQGGELFF.

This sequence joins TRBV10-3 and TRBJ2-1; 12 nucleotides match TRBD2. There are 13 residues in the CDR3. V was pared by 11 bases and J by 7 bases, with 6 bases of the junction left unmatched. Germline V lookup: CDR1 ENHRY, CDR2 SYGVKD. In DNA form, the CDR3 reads TGTGCCGCCAAGGGACTAGCGGGTAATGAGCAGTTCTTC. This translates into CAAKGLAGNEQFF.

The CDR3 is CASSLGGNSGSTDTQYF. The CDR3 DNA reads TGTGCCAGCAGCTTGGGAGGTAATAGCGGGAGTACAGATACGCAGTATTTT. The rearrangement links TRBV5-4 to TRBJ2-3, with TRBD2 matching 9 bases. Per the germline V gene, CDR1 is SGHNT and CDR2 is YYREEE (reference sequence). Trimming at V came to 0 bases and at J to 3 bases, leaving 8 bases not matched to a gene. This CDR3 has 17 residues.

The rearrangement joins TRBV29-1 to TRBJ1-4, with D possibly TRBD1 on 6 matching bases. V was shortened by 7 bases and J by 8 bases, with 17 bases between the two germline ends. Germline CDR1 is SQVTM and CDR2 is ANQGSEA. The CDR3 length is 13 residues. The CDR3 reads CSANQGLGEKLFF. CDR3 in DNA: TGCAGCGCCAATCAGGGGCTAGGGGAAAAACTGTTTTTT.

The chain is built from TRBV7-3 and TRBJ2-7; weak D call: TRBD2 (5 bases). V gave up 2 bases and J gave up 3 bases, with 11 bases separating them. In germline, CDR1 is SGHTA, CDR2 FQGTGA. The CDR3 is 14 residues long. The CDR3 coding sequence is TGTGCCAGCAGCTTAGGGCCGGGAAACTACGAGCAGTACTTC. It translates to CASSLGPGNYEQYF. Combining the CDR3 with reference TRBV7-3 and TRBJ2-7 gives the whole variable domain GAGVSQTPSNKVTEKGKYVELRCDPISGHTALYWYRQSLGQGPEFLIYFQGTGAADDSGLPNDRFFAVRPEGSVSTLKIQRTERGDSAVYLCASSLGPGNYEQYFGPGTRLTVT.

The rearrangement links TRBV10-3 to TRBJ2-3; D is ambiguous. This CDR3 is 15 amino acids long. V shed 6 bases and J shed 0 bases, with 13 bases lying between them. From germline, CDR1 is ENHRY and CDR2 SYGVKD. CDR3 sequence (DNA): TGTGCCATCAGGCAGGCAGGCAGAAGCACAGATACGCAGTATTTT. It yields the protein CAIRQAGRSTDTQYF.

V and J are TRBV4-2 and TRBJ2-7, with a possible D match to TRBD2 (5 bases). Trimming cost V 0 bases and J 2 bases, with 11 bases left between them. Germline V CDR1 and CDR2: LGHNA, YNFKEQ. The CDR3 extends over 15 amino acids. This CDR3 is CASSQEEVGTYEQYF. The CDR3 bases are TGTGCCAGCAGCCAAGAGGAGGTCGGGACCTACGAGCAGTACTTC.

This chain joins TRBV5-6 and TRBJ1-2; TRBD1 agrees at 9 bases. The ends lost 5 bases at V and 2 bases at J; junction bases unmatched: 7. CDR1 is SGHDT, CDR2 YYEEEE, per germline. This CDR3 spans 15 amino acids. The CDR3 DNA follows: TGTGCCAGCAGGCAGGGGACAGGGATAAACTATGGCTACACCTTC. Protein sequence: CASRQGTGINYGYTF.

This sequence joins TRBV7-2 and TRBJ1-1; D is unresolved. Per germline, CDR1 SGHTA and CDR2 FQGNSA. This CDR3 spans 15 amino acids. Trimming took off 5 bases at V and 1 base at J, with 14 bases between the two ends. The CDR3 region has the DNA TGTGCCAGCAGCCGACCGCCCCTAGGGAACACTGAAGCTTTCTTT. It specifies CASSRPPLGNTEAFF. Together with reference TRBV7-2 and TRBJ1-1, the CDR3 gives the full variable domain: GAGVSQSPSNKVTEKGKDVELRCDPISGHTALYWYRQSLGQGLEFLIYFQGNSAPDKSGLPSDRFSAERTGGSVSTLTIQRTQQEDSAVYLCASSRPPLGNTEAFFGQGTRLTVV.

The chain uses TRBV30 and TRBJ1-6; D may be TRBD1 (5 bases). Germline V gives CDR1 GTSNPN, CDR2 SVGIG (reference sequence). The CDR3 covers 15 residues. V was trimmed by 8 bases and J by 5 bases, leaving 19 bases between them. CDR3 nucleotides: TGTGCCGGACGAAAGACAGAGATAAATAATTCACCCCTCCACTTT. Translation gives CAGRKTEINNSPLHF. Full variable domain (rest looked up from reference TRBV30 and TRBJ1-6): SQTIHQWPATLVQPVGSPLSLECTVEGTSNPNLYWYRQAAGRGLQLLFYSVGIGQISSEVPQNLSASRPQDRQFILSSKKLLLSDSGFYLCAGRKTEINNSPLHFGNGTRLTVT.

The CDR3 here is CASSFQGPGGELFF. CDR3 nucleotides: TGTGCCAGCAGCTTTCAGGGGCCGGGCGGGGAGCTGTTTTTT. The rearrangement links TRBV5-4 to TRBJ2-2; D might be TRBD1 (6 bases). CDR3 length: 14 amino acids. Germline V gene lookup returns CDR1 SGHNT and CDR2 YYREEE (reference sequence). Trimming removed 2 bases from V and 7 bases from J, with 12 bases in between.